Listed here is a single T cell receptor beta chain. Original data processing: Reference gene primers were amplified, and this amplification served to estimate nucleated cell counts. The repertoire was sequenced with immunoSEQ multiplex PCR; TCRdb's copy has only in-frame clones and lacks some. Clone size and the V and J calls come from that table; the DNA yielded D and trimming. The sample carries 100,000 to 120,000 clones, roughly four fifths recorded once. Looked up from germline, CDR1 is SGDLS and CDR2 is YYNGEE. Trimming removed 1 base at V and 3 bases at J, with 16 bases between. This CDR3 has 16 amino acids. The record originates from a study of blood T cell repertoires in COVID-19. Study-wide background: T cells, B-cell-depleted T cells, or PBMCs provided the cDNA or gDNA that served as material.

This chain links TRBV9 with TRBJ1-2; D is possibly TRBD1 (6 bases). Sequencing was done on a sample of peripheral blood. The clonotype comes from a woman between 55 and 75 years old with acute or convalescent COVID-19. CDR3 coding DNA: TGTGCCAGCAGCGTACAGGGGCAGGATGGCTACTATGGCTACACCTTC. Amino acids: CASSVQGQDGYYGYTF.